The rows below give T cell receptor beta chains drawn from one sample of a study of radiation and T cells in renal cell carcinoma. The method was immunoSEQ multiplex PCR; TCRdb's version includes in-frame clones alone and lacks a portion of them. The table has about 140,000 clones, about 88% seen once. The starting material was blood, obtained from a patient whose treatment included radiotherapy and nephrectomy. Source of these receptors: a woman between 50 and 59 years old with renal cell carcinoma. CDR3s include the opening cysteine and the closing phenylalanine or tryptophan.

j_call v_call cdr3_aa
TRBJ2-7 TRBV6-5 CASRRGTGDAEQYF
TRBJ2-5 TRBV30 CAYAHPGWETQYF
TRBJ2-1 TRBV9 CASSVVGGGVYNEQFF
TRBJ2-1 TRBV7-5 CARSLGFEQFF
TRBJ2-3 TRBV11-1 CASSLSGAGTTDTQYF
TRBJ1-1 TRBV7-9 CASSLVGDSLETEAFF
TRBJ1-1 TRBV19 CASSIAGGAFF
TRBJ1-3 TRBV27 CASSLSTRDKKSSSGNTIYF
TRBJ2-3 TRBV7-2 CASNRGGTDTQYF
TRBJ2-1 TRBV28 CASSGTSGRPYNEQFF
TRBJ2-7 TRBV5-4 CASSPGGGQGLYEQYF
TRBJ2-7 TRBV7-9 CASSRRRGLAGDSYEQYF
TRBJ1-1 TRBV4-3 CASSQDRGQENAEAFF
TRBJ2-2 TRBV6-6 CASSYSTSPGELFF
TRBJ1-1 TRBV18 CASSPLSTVELGAFF
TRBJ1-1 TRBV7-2 CASSLWTDEAFF
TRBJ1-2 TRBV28 CASSSPGADYGYTF
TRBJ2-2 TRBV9 CASSVGTSGRGTGELFF
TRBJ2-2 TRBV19 CASKWEPNTGELFF
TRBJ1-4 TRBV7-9 CASSLGQENNEKLFF
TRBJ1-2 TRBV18 CASSPIPGGINYGYTF
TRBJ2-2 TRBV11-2 CASSLGRLNGELFF
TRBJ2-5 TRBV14 CASSPAGVQETQYF
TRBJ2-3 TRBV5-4 CASSGRTGTTDTQYF
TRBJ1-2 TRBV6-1 CASSEASRIGYTF
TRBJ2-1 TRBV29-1 CSVQAGVYNEQFF
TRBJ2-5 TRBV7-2 CASSLEIEAALYF
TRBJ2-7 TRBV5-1 CASLREIASYEQYF
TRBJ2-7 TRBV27 CASSSGDEQYF
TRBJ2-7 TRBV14 CASSQAKQIYYEQYF
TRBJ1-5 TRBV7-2 CASSYSGWGQPQHF
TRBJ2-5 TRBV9 CASSPGDTTLSETQYF
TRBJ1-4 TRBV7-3 CASSKQGGLDEKLFF
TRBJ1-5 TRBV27 CASSLSMGQPQHF
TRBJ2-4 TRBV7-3 CASSLSASGGKNIQYF
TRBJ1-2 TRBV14 CASSARMRGNLYGYTF
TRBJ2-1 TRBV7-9 CASSVGPLGEQFF
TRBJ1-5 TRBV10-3 CAISDYRVGDQPQHF
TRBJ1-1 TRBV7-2 CASEGGTGAEAFF
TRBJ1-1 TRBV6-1 CASSSQGATEAFF
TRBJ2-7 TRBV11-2 CASSSYEQYF
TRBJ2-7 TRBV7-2 CASRNRGQGYEQYF
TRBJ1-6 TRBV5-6 CASSGALQGNRGSPLHF
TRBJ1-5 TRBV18 CASSRQGASNQPQHF
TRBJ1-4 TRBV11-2 CASSRRLGQGGEKLFF
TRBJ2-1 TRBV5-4 CASSPLAGGYNEQFF
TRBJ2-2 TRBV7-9 CASSQPGQPNTGELFF
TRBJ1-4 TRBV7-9 CASSLIGGRLSEKLFF
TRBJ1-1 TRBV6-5 CASSSGPNTEAFF
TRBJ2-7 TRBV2 CASSVRQGASEQYF